These T cell receptor beta chains were read from a single sample in a study of cytomegalovirus exposure and HLA in healthy donors. Some clones are missing from TCRdb's copy, which holds only in-frame ones; the method was immunoSEQ multiplex PCR. The repertoire includes about 160,000 clones, approximately 70% of them detected once, and 1.5% to 2% sits in the top ten. Sequences were obtained from PBMCs. Receptor source: a woman in her late teens or twenties in good health and CMV-seronegative. The CDR3 runs from the conserved cysteine through the conserved F or W. The D gene is left open where the match is weak. Some rows mark clone size as missing; the rest say once, few, many or name a class of expanded clone.

v_gene: TRBV4-3; j_gene: TRBJ2-3; abundance: -; d_gene: TRBD2; CDR3aa: CASSPGGGRSTTDTQYF; CDR3nt: TGCGCCAGCAGCCCGGGGGGGGGAAGATCTACTACAGATACGCAGTATTTT
v_gene: TRBV12-5; j_gene: TRBJ1-5; abundance: once; d_gene: -; CDR3aa: CASGLDYHQPQHF; CDR3nt: TGTGCTAGTGGTCTCGACTACCATCAGCCCCAGCATTTT
v_gene: TRBV11-3; j_gene: TRBJ1-4; abundance: -; d_gene: -; CDR3aa: CASSPRGAPNEKLFF; CDR3nt: TGTGCCAGCAGCCCCCGTGGTGCGCCTAATGAAAAACTGTTTTTT
v_gene: TRBV2; j_gene: TRBJ1-5; abundance: few; d_gene: -; CDR3aa: CASSEEGGSGQPQHF; CDR3nt: TGTGCCAGCAGTGAAGAAGGTGGTTCGGGTCAGCCCCAGCATTTT
v_gene: TRBV5-1; j_gene: TRBJ2-1; abundance: -; d_gene: TRBD2; CDR3aa: CASSPGLAGKEQFF; CDR3nt: TGCGCCAGCAGCCCAGGACTAGCGGGTAAAGAGCAGTTCTTC
v_gene: TRBV28; j_gene: TRBJ1-4; abundance: few; d_gene: -; CDR3aa: CASSQGDVENEKLFF; CDR3nt: TGTGCCAGCTCGCAAGGAGACGTAGAGAATGAAAAACTGTTTTTT
v_gene: TRBV11-3; j_gene: TRBJ2-5; abundance: -; d_gene: TRBD1; CDR3aa: CASSLDRPGTGQETQYF; CDR3nt: TGTGCCAGCAGCTTAGATCGGCCCGGGACAGGGCAAGAGACCCAGTACTTC
v_gene: TRBV19; j_gene: TRBJ1-1; abundance: once; d_gene: -; CDR3aa: CASSIVGGTEAFF; CDR3nt: TGTGCCAGTAGTATAGTGGGAGGCACTGAAGCTTTCTTT
v_gene: TRBV11-1; j_gene: TRBJ2-7; abundance: -; d_gene: TRBD2; CDR3aa: CASSSTSFHEQYF; CDR3nt: TGTGCCAGCAGCTCGACTAGCTTCCACGAGCAGTACTTC
v_gene: TRBV18; j_gene: TRBJ1-4; abundance: -; d_gene: -; CDR3aa: CASSPLESSTNEKLFF; CDR3nt: TGTGCCAGCTCACCACTAGAATCGTCTACTAATGAAAAACTGTTTTTT
v_gene: TRBV11-1; j_gene: TRBJ1-1; abundance: -; d_gene: -; CDR3aa: CASRIHREGTEAFF; CDR3nt: TGTGCCAGCAGAATCCACCGGGAGGGGACTGAAGCTTTCTTT
v_gene: TRBV19; j_gene: TRBJ2-4; abundance: few; d_gene: TRBD1; CDR3aa: CASSGTGSRDIQYF; CDR3nt: TGTGCCAGTAGCGGGACAGGGAGTCGGGACATTCAGTACTTC
v_gene: TRBV5-1; j_gene: TRBJ2-3; abundance: -; d_gene: TRBD2; CDR3aa: CASSWGRAGGPGTDTQYF; CDR3nt: TGCGCCAGCAGCTGGGGGAGAGCGGGGGGGCCGGGCACAGATACGCAGTATTTT
v_gene: TRBV6-5; j_gene: TRBJ2-5; abundance: once; d_gene: -; CDR3aa: CASRPFETGRETQYF; CDR3nt: TGTGCCAGCAGACCTTTCGAAACAGGGCGGGAGACCCAGTACTTC
v_gene: TRBV5-1; j_gene: TRBJ2-7; abundance: -; d_gene: -; CDR3aa: CASSLEGSARYF; CDR3nt: TGCGCCAGCAGCTTGGAGGGGTCGGCGCGGTACTTC
v_gene: TRBV7-2; j_gene: TRBJ1-4; abundance: -; d_gene: -; CDR3aa: CASTFPGQRLFF; CDR3nt: TGTGCCAGCACTTTTCCGGGACAACGGCTGTTTTTT
v_gene: TRBV6-1; j_gene: TRBJ1-6; abundance: -; d_gene: TRBD1; CDR3aa: CASSAQTGFGSPLHF; CDR3nt: TGTGCCAGCAGTGCCCAGACAGGGTTCGGATCACCCCTCCACTTT
v_gene: TRBV6-4; j_gene: TRBJ2-3; abundance: -; d_gene: TRBD2; CDR3aa: CASMPLKLAGAHQRTDTQYF; CDR3nt: TGTGCCAGCATGCCTCTCAAACTAGCGGGAGCCCACCAGAGGACAGATACGCAGTATTTT
v_gene: TRBV29-1; j_gene: TRBJ1-2; abundance: -; d_gene: -; CDR3aa: CSVTYGGEGYGYTF; CDR3nt: TGCAGCGTGACCTACGGAGGGGAGGGCTATGGCTACACCTTC
v_gene: TRBV5-8; j_gene: TRBJ1-4; abundance: -; d_gene: -; CDR3aa: CASSLGFGEFGEKLFF; CDR3nt: TGTGCCAGCAGCTTGGGCTTCGGGGAGTTCGGTGAAAAACTGTTTTTT
v_gene: TRBV25-1; j_gene: TRBJ2-3; abundance: -; d_gene: -; CDR3aa: CASSEAGTLSTDTQYF; CDR3nt: TGTGCCAGCAGTGAAGCCGGGACACTTAGCACAGATACGCAGTATTTT
v_gene: TRBV28; j_gene: TRBJ1-1; abundance: -; d_gene: TRBD1; CDR3aa: CASSRSGGENTEAFF; CDR3nt: TGTGCCAGCAGTCGGTCAGGGGGCGAGAACACTGAAGCTTTCTTT
v_gene: TRBV11-2; j_gene: TRBJ1-3; abundance: -; d_gene: -; CDR3aa: CASSRPGPGNTIYF; CDR3nt: TGTGCCAGCAGCCGGCCGGGTCCTGGAAACACCATATATTTT
v_gene: TRBV5-1; j_gene: TRBJ1-1; abundance: -; d_gene: -; CDR3aa: CASSNGHGVETEAFF; CDR3nt: TGCGCCAGCAGCAATGGGCACGGGGTGGAAACTGAAGCTTTCTTT
v_gene: TRBV6-4; j_gene: TRBJ2-1; abundance: -; d_gene: TRBD2; CDR3aa: CASSAGLAGGNEQFF; CDR3nt: TGTGCCAGCAGCGCCGGACTAGCGGGAGGCAATGAGCAGTTCTTC
v_gene: TRBV7-6; j_gene: TRBJ2-3; abundance: -; d_gene: TRBD1; CDR3aa: CASSQRGQSTDTQYF; CDR3nt: TGTGCCAGCAGCCAGAGGGGACAGAGCACAGATACGCAGTATTTT
v_gene: TRBV7-3; j_gene: TRBJ1-1; abundance: -; d_gene: -; CDR3aa: CASSLQGGHGNTEAFF; CDR3nt: TGTGCCAGCAGCTTACAGGGAGGGCATGGAAACACTGAAGCTTTCTTT
v_gene: TRBV6-6; j_gene: TRBJ2-7; abundance: -; d_gene: -; CDR3aa: CASSYSRPAEQYF; CDR3nt: TGTGCCAGCAGTTACTCGAGGCCAGCCGAGCAGTACTTC
v_gene: TRBV5-1; j_gene: TRBJ1-1; abundance: -; d_gene: TRBD1; CDR3aa: CASSFTGTGGPEAFF; CDR3nt: TGCGCCAGCAGCTTCACCGGGACAGGGGGCCCTGAAGCTTTCTTT
v_gene: TRBV5-1; j_gene: TRBJ2-1; abundance: -; d_gene: TRBD2; CDR3aa: CASSPGLAGGRSAYNEQFF; CDR3nt: TGCGCCAGCAGCCCGGGACTAGCGGGAGGGAGAAGCGCCTACAATGAGCAGTTCTTC
v_gene: TRBV2; j_gene: TRBJ1-1; abundance: few; d_gene: -; CDR3aa: CASSEWARVTEAFF; CDR3nt: TGTGCCAGCAGTGAATGGGCCAGGGTGACTGAAGCTTTCTTT
v_gene: TRBV28; j_gene: TRBJ1-5; abundance: -; d_gene: -; CDR3aa: CASNRGGSHQPQHF; CDR3nt: TGTGCCAGCAATCGAGGGGGATCGCACCAGCCCCAGCATTTT
v_gene: TRBV7-9; j_gene: TRBJ2-7; abundance: -; d_gene: -; CDR3aa: CASTLGSGNEQYF; CDR3nt: TGTGCCAGCACCTTAGGGTCCGGGAACGAGCAGTACTTC
v_gene: TRBV7-9; j_gene: TRBJ2-1; abundance: few; d_gene: -; CDR3aa: CASSSSLSRGEQFF; CDR3nt: TGTGCCAGCAGCTCCAGCCTATCTAGAGGTGAGCAGTTCTTC
v_gene: TRBV29-1; j_gene: TRBJ2-7; abundance: -; d_gene: TRBD1; CDR3aa: CSVAGQGISYEQYF; CDR3nt: TGCAGCGTGGCGGGACAGGGGATCTCCTACGAGCAGTACTTC
v_gene: TRBV29-1; j_gene: TRBJ2-1; abundance: -; d_gene: -; CDR3aa: CSIRGAYNEQFF; CDR3nt: TGCAGCATTCGCGGGGCCTACAATGAGCAGTTCTTC
v_gene: TRBV5-1; j_gene: TRBJ2-3; abundance: -; d_gene: -; CDR3aa: CANSLVWQGGDTQYF; CDR3nt: TGCGCCAACAGCTTGGTTTGGCAGGGTGGAGATACGCAGTATTTT
v_gene: TRBV5-8; j_gene: TRBJ2-3; abundance: -; d_gene: -; CDR3aa: CASSLDHRDGRDTQYF; CDR3nt: TGTGCCAGCAGCTTGGACCACCGGGACGGGAGAGATACGCAGTATTTT
v_gene: TRBV7-8; j_gene: TRBJ2-1; abundance: once; d_gene: TRBD1; CDR3aa: CASSPRQGSGNEQFF; CDR3nt: TGTGCCAGCAGCCCCAGACAGGGTTCGGGAAATGAGCAGTTCTTC
v_gene: TRBV25-1; j_gene: TRBJ2-7; abundance: few; d_gene: TRBD1; CDR3aa: CASSDRADEQYF; CDR3nt: TGTGCCAGCAGCGACAGGGCTGACGAGCAGTACTTC
v_gene: TRBV4-3; j_gene: TRBJ1-2; abundance: few; d_gene: -; CDR3aa: CASSQESGMSYGYTF; CDR3nt: TGCGCCAGCAGCCAAGAATCAGGGATGAGCTATGGCTACACCTTC
v_gene: TRBV29-1; j_gene: TRBJ2-2; abundance: -; d_gene: TRBD1; CDR3aa: CSAAGGRNTGELFF; CDR3nt: TGCAGCGCCGCAGGGGGCAGGAACACCGGGGAGCTGTTTTTT
v_gene: TRBV2; j_gene: TRBJ1-2; abundance: once; d_gene: TRBD1; CDR3aa: CASSEQGEGGHGYTF; CDR3nt: TGTGCCAGCAGTGAACAGGGGGAAGGGGGGCATGGCTACACCTTC
v_gene: TRBV10-2; j_gene: TRBJ1-2; abundance: once; d_gene: -; CDR3aa: CASSGDFYGYTF; CDR3nt: TGCGCCAGCAGTGGTGACTTCTATGGCTACACCTTC